This T cell receptor beta chain was sequenced for a study of cytomegalovirus exposure and HLA in healthy donors. About the research overall: Early released data comprised tens of millions of unique TCRs from HLA-typed donors. For the approximately 420 genotyped donors, more than 80% fell within the Caucasian-associated ancestry cluster. Study-wide results and caveats: A later analysis linked a missense DCLRE1C variant to TCR beta V- and J-gene trimming.

Looked up from germline, CDR1 is SNHLY and CDR2 is FYNNEI. The CDR3 is made up of 15 amino acids. V lost 8 bases to trimming and J lost 5 bases, with 19 bases between them. Healthy bone marrow donors made up the donor group. PCR involved 60 Vbeta and 13 Jbeta primers. The assay was immunoSEQ multiplex PCR, and TCRdb's table has in-frame clones only and misses some. Among about 100,000 clones listed, around 86% were seen once. Remarks on this clone: As yet, its antigen is unknown.

Sequencing was performed on PBMCs. The TCR comes from a woman in her 70s in good health and CMV-seropositive. The rearrangement joins TRBV2 to TRBJ2-1; D is perhaps TRBD1 (7 bases). This CDR3 is CASAEGGTANNEQFF. CDR3 nucleotides: TGTGCCAGCGCAGAGGGCGGGACAGCTAACAATGAGCAGTTCTTC.